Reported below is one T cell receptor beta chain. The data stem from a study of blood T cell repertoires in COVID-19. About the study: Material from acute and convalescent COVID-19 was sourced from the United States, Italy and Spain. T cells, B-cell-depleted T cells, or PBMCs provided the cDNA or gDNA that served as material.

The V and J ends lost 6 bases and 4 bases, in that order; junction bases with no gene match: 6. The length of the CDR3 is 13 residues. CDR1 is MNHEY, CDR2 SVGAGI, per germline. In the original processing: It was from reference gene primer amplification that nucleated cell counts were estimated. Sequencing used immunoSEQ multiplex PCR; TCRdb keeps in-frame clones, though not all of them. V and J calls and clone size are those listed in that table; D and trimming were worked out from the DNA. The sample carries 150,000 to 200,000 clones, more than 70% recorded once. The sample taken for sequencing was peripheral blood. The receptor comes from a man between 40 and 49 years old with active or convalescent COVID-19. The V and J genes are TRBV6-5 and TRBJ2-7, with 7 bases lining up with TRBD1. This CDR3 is CASSPDRVYEQYF. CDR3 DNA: TGTGCCAGCAGCCCCGACAGGGTGTACGAGCAGTACTTC.